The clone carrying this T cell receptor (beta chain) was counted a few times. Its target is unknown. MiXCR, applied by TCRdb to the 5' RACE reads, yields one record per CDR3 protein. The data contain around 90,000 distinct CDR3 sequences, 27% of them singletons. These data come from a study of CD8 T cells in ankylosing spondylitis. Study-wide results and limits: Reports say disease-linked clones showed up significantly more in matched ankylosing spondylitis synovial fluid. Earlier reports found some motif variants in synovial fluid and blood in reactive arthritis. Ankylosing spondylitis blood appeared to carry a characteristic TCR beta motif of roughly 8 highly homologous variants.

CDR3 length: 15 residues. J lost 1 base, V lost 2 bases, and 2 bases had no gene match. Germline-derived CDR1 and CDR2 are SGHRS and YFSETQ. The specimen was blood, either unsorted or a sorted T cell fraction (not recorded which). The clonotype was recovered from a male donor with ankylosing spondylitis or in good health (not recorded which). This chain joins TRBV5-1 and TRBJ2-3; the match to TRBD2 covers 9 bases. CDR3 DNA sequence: TGCGCCAGCAGCTTCGGGACTAGCCGCACAGATACGCAGTATTTT. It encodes CASSFGTSRTDTQYF.